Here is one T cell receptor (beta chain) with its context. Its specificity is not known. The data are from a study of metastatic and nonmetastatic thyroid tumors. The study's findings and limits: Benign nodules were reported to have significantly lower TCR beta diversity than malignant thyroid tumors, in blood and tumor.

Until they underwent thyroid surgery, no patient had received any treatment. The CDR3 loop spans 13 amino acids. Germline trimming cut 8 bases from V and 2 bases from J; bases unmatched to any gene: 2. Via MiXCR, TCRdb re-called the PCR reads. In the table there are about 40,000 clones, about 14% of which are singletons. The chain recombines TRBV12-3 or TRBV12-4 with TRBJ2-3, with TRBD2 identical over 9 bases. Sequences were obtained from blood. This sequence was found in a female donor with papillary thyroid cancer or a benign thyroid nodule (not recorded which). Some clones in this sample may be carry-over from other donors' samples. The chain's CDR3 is CASRLAVTDTQYF. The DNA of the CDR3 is TGTGCCAGCCGACTAGCGGTCACAGATACGCAGTATTTT.